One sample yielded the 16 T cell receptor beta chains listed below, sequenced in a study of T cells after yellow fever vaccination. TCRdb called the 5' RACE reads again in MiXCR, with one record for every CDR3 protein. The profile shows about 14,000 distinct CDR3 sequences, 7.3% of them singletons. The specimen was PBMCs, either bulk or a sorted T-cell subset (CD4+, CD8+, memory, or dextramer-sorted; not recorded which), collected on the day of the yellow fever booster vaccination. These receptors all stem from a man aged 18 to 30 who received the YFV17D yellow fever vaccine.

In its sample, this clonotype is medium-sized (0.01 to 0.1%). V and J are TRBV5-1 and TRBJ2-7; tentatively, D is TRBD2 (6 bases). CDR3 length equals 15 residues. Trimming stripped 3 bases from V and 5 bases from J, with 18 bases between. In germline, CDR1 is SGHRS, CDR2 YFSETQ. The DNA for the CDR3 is TGCGCCAGCAGCTCGCCTGTTGCGGGAATCCACGAGCAGTACTTC. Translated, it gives CASSSPVAGIHEQYF.

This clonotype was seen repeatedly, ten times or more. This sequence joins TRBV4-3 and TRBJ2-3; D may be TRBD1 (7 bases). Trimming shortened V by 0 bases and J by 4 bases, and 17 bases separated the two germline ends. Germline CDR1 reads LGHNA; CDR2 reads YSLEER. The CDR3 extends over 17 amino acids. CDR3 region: CASSQDLARGVPDTQYF. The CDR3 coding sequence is TGCGCCAGCAGCCAAGATCTGGCCAGGGGGGTACCAGATACGCAGTATTTT.

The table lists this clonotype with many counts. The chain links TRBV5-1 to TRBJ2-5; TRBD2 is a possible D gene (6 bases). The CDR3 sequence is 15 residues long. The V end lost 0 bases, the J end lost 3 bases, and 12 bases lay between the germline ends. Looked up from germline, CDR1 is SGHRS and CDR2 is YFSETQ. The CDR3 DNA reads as TGCGCCAGCAGCTTGGTAGCGGACTACAAAGAGACCCAGTACTTC. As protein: CASSLVADYKETQYF.

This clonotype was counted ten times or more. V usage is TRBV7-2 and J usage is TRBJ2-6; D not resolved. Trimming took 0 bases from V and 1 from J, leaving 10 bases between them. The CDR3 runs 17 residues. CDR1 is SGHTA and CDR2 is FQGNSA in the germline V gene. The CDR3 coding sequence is TGTGCCAGCAGCTTAGCGTATTTGAGGTCTGGGGCCAACGTCCTGACTTTC. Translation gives CASSLAYLRSGANVLTF.

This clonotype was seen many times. The CDR3 DNA follows: TGTGCCAGCAGCTTGGCCGGTGACAGGGTCGTCCGAGGGGAAGCTGGAAACACCATATATTTT. It encodes CASSLAGDRVVRGEAGNTIYF. This sequence joins TRBV5-5 and TRBJ1-3; 7 bases line up with TRBD1. CDR1 is SGHKS, CDR2 YYEKEE, per germline (reference sequence). J gave up 2 bases and V 0 bases, and 20 bases lay outside the gene matches. This CDR3 is built from 21 residues.

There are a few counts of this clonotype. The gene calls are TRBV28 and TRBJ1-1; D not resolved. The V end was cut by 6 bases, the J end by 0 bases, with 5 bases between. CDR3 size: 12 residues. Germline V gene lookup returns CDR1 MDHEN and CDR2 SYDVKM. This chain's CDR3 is CASREMNTEAFF. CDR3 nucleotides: TGTGCCAGCAGAGAAATGAACACTGAAGCTTTCTTT.

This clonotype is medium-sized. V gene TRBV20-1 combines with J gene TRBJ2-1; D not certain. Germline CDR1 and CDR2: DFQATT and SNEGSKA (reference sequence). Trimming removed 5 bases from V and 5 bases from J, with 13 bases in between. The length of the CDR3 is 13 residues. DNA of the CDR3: TGCAGTGCTTCCCACCCGGGCCACAATGAGCAGTTCTTC. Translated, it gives CSASHPGHNEQFF.

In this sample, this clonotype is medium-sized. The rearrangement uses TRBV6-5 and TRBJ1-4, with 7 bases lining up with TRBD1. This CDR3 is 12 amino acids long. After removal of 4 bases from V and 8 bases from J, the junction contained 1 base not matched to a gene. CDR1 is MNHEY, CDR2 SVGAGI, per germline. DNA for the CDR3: TGTGCCAGCAGTTTCAGGGGGGAAAAACTGTTTTTT. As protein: CASSFRGEKLFF.

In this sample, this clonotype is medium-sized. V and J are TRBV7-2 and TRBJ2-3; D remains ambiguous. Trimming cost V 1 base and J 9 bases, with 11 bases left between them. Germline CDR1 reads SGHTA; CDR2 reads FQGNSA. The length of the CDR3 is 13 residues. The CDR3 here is CASSLELKETQYF. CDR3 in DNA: TGTGCCAGCAGCTTAGAACTTAAAGAAACGCAGTATTTT.

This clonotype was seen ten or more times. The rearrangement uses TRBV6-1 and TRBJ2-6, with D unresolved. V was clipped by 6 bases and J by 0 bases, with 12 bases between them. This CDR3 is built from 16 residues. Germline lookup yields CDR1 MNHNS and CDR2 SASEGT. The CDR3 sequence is CASRVGISSGANVLTF. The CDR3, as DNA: TGTGCCAGCAGGGTGGGGATAAGCTCTGGGGCCAACGTCCTGACTTTC.

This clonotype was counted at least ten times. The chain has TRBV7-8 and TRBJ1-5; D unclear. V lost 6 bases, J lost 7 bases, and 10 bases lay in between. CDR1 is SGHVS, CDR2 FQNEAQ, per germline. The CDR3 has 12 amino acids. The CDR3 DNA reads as TGTGCCAGCAGTGGGAATGAGCAGCCCCAGCATTTT. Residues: CASSGNEQPQHF.

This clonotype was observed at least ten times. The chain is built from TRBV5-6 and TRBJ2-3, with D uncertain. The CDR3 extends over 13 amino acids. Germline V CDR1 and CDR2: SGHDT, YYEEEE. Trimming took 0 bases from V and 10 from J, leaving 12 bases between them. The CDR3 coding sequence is TGTGCCAGCAGCTTGGCCTTGGCGGTGCCGCAGTATTTT. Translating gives CASSLALAVPQYF.

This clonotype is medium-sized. This CDR3 reads CASSVSPWGGYNEQFF. In nucleotides, the CDR3 is TGTGCCAGCAGCGTATCTCCATGGGGGGGGTACAATGAGCAGTTCTTC. The chain has TRBV9 and TRBJ2-1, with 7 positions matching TRBD2. V dropped 1 base and J dropped 4; count of bases not matched to a gene: 8. The length of the CDR3 is 16 residues. Germline CDR1 SGDLS, CDR2 YYNGEE.

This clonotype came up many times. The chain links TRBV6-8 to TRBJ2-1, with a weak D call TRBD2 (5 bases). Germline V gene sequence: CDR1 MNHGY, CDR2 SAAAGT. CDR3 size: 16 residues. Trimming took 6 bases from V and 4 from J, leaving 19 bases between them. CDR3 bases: TGTGCCAGCAGCCACCCTAGCCCCCGTACGTACAATGAGCAGTTCTTC. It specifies CASSHPSPRTYNEQFF.

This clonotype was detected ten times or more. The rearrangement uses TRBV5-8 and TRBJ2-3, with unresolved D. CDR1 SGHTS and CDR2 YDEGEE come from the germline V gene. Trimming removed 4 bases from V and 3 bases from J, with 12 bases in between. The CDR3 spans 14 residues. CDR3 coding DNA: TGTGCCAGCAGCCGACGCCAAGGGACAGATACGCAGTATTTT. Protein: CASSRRQGTDTQYF. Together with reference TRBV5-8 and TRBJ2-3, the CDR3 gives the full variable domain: EAGVTQSPTHLIKTRGQQATLRCSPISGHTSVYWYQQALGLGLQFLLWYDEGEERNRGNFPPRFSGRQFPNYSSELNVNALELEDSALYLCASSRRQGTDTQYFGPGTRLTVL.

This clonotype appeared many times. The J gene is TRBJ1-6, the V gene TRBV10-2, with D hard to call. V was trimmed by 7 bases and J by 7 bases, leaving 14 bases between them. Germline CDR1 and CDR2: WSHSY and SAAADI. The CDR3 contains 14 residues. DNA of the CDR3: TGCGCCAGCAAGATGACGGATAGGAATTCACCCCTCCACTTT. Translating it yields CASKMTDRNSPLHF.